This T cell receptor (beta chain) was identified in a study of T cell responses to AZD1222 COVID-19 vaccine (dated by TCRdb to about 2021). With regard to the full study: TCR sequencing was performed for about 250 trial participants, of whom roughly 200 were given two doses of AZD1222 and roughly 25 were given two doses of MenACWY control vaccine. Trial participants were enrolled by age into 18-55, 56-69 and 70-plus year subgroups, with approximately 150, 28 and 58 TCR-sequenced participants respectively. Paper-wide results and their limitations: Because no day 14 peak-response samples were available, the repertoires could be characterized only after the peak T cell response. In the small 56-69-year group, the increase in depth fell short of significance, most likely because of low power. The whole spike protein was spanned by vaccine-associated CD4 TCRs, and dominant responses were seen in regions 160-218 and 743-854. Conclusions about previously exposed vaccinees are limited, since just five to seven AZD1222 recipients were seropositive for SARS-CoV-2 at baseline. Reportedly, close to half of the unique spike-specific TCRs recognized epitopes lying outside the regions that are mutated in the B.1.351 and B.1.1.7 variants. Participants were mostly white British and included more females than males, and it was suggested by the authors that clonal diversity may have been underestimated. After two AZD1222 doses, both the breadth and the depth of spike-specific TCRs were significantly higher than at day 0 and than in MenACWY recipients.

Unmatched junction bases come to 8, with V trimmed by 3 bases and J by 7 bases. The CDR3, cysteine through phenylalanine, is 15 amino acids long. The CDR3 DNA has 45 bases and is translated from base 1. The germline V gene (reference sequence) yields SGHNT for CDR1 and YYREEE for CDR2. The CDR3 regions of human TCRbeta chains were analyzed by immunosequencing. The paper's data handling went like this. Repertoire TCRs were matched against a reference library of SARS-CoV-2-specific TCRs generated with the MIRA antigen-specificity platform. Breadth meant the fraction of unique TCRs that were SARS-CoV-2-associated, whereas depth meant the fraction of total T cells that were SARS-CoV-2-associated. Each spike-specific TCR was assigned to its reactive spike region and to a CD4 or CD8 class using the MIRA data. Log10-transformed breadth and depth values were compared by one-way ANOVA with Sidak's multiple comparisons tests. Imported from immuneACCESS, the table was reduced by TCRdb to in-frame sequences with V and J called. These copies leave out some clones; in studies compared against another copy, an unresolved V gene accounts for under half, and the cause of the remainder is not known. V and J calls and clone size are copied from that table; D and trimming were computed from the DNA. Present in this sample are about 270,000 clones, almost 95% of which were seen just once. The ten most abundant clones make up around 0.57% of the sample.

The sample's time point, from its label and the paper: about 28 days (+/-7) after the second vaccine dose. AZD1222 recipients with second doses at about 4 weeks or about 12 weeks were pooled, because spike-specific TCR depth and breadth did not differ between schedules. Vaccinee samples were obtained from the UK trials COV001 and COV002, which included a single-blind randomized controlled phase 2/3 trial of AZD1222 (ChAdOx1 nCoV-19) in healthy adults. Trial participant PBMC samples were collected at day 0 and day 28 after the second dose for TCRbeta chain sequencing. In the case of this clone: Its binding antigen is unknown. No much larger clone is present one base from it, and per-base qualities are unavailable.

The V and J segments used are TRBV5-4 and TRBJ1-3; TRBD1 fits 9 bases in the junction. The clonotype was recovered from an adult who received the AZD1222 COVID-19 vaccine. The sequencing here drew on peripheral blood, taken 28 days after the second AZD1222 dose. The bases are TGTGCCAGCAGCTCCCGGGACAGGGTATCGAACACCATATATTTT. Its translation is CASSSRDRVSNTIYF.